A selection of T cell receptor beta chains follows, all from one sample in a study of regulatory T cells in long-lasting Graves disease. TCRdb re-derived calls from the multiplex PCR reads in MiXCR, one entry per CDR3 protein. The data contain roughly 560,000 distinct CDR3 sequences, around 13% of them singletons. Separately, the same data were catalogued under a study of T cells in Graves' hyperthyroidism and ophthalmopathy.

The sequencing here drew on peripheral blood mononuclear cells (PBMCs), taken at new diagnosis, from a patient treated with antithyroid drugs. The receptors were gathered from a woman in her thirties with Graves disease. The CDR3 runs from the conserved cysteine through the conserved F or W. Fields, in order: D gene, V gene, CDR3 protein. D genes are given only for firm matches.

TRBD2 TRBV24-1 CATADAGDNEQFF
NA TRBV2 CASRPGTNYGVQFF
NA TRBV19 CASSIPKNTEAFF
NA TRBV2 CASKTVGYTF
TRBD2 TRBV6-1 CASSEVSGSNRDNEQFF
NA TRBV18 CASSPPLLETPRVEQFF
NA TRBV5-6 CASSRGLLSGNTIYF
TRBD1 TRBV28 CASSFSGGKGFWVNTEAFF
NA TRBV25-1 CASSEIGLPNEQFF
NA TRBV11-2 CASSGLGREQFF
TRBD2 TRBV2 CASSGYSGRVNEQFF
NA TRBV18 CASSPRQGGEQYF
TRBD1 TRBV20-1 CSASPLDRDNSPLHF